Listed here are 10 T cell receptor beta chains from one sample, sequenced in a study of T cell responses to AZD1222 COVID-19 vaccine. The data were produced by immunoSEQ multiplex PCR, yet TCRdb's version contains in-frame clones alone and is incomplete. This sample has fewer than 90,000 clones; more than 70% occur once, and the top ten carry 11%. The sequencing here drew on peripheral blood, taken on day 0 of AZD1222 vaccination. The receptor source for this set is an adult in good health.

The chain joins TRBV11-3 to TRBJ2-1, with 10 bases lining up with TRBD1. This CDR3 spans 14 amino acids. J gave up 10 bases and V 4 bases, and 7 bases lay outside the gene matches. The germline CDR1 and CDR2 sequences are SGHNT and YENEEA. CDR3 nucleotide sequence: TGTGCCAGCAGCTCAGGGACAGGGGATTTAGAGCAGTTCTTC. This sequence encodes CASSSGTGDLEQFF.

The chain recombines TRBV19 with TRBJ2-7, with D unresolved. Looked up from germline, CDR1 is LNHDA and CDR2 is SQIVND (reference sequence). The CDR3 spans 14 residues. The germline V and J ends were trimmed by 10 bases and 3 bases, with 19 bases remaining between them. CDR3 nucleotides: TGTGCCACCCCCAAGACGGGCGGATACTACGAGCAGTACTTC. Residues: CATPKTGGYYEQYF.

The CDR3, as DNA: TGCAGCGTTTCCCTCGGACAGGGGCGGGCTGGGGTCTACAATGAGCAGTTCTTC. It is translated as CSVSLGQGRAGVYNEQFF. J is TRBJ2-1 and V is TRBV29-1; 9 bases agree with TRBD1. The CDR3 spans 18 residues. CDR1 SQVTM and CDR2 ANQGSEA come from the germline V gene. V lost 5 bases to trimming and J lost 3 bases; unmatched junction nucleotides: 17.

In this sample, this clone turned up once. The rearrangement uses TRBV19 and TRBJ2-3, with 13 bases identical to TRBD2. With V trimmed by 2 bases and J by 1 base, 12 bases remained unmatched. The CDR3 consists of 20 residues. Germline V CDR1 and CDR2: LNHDA, SQIVND (reference sequence). The CDR3 protein is CASSIRTSGGPRSGTDTQYF. DNA of the CDR3: TGTGCCAGTAGTATACGGACTAGCGGGGGACCGAGATCTGGCACAGATACGCAGTATTTT.

This rearrangement joins TRBV28 to TRBJ1-2; unclear D gene. The CDR3 sequence is 11 residues long. The V and J ends lost 5 bases and 7 bases respectively, with 8 bases between them. Germline lookup yields CDR1 MDHEN and CDR2 SYDVKM. The CDR3 is CASSSGLGYTF. The CDR3 nucleotides are TGTGCCAGCAGTAGCGGGCTTGGCTACACCTTC.

This chain joins TRBV6-5 and TRBJ1-2; 7 bases fit TRBD1. The CDR3 runs to 14 residues. After removal of 6 bases from V and 4 bases from J, the junction contained 8 bases not matched to a gene. Germline assignment: CDR1 MNHEY and CDR2 SVGAGI. CDR3 region: CASSETGPSYGYTF. Here the CDR3 DNA reads TGTGCCAGCAGCGAGACAGGGCCATCCTATGGCTACACCTTC.

The genes are TRBV28 and TRBJ2-1; the D is unclear. Germline V gene sequence: CDR1 MDHEN, CDR2 SYDVKM. The CDR3 has 11 residues. V lost 6 bases and J 7 bases, leaving 7 bases between the germline ends. The CDR3 DNA sequence: TGTGCCAGCAGCTCCGGTAATGAGCAGTTCTTC. It translates to CASSSGNEQFF.

This clone is a singleton in its sample. This chain links TRBV6-5 with TRBJ2-3; D possibly corresponds to TRBD2 (7 bases). Germline CDR1 is MNHEY and CDR2 is SVGAGI. Trimming took off 11 bases at V and 0 bases at J, with 15 bases between the two ends. The CDR3 runs 14 residues. The CDR3 reads CASEGGISTDTQYF. As DNA, the CDR3 is TGTGCCTCTGAGGGGGGGATTAGCACAGATACGCAGTATTTT.

The V call is TRBV10-3, the J call TRBJ2-3, with 11 bases matching TRBD1. The germline V gene encodes CDR1 ENHRY and CDR2 SYGVKD. The CDR3 loop spans 14 amino acids. After removal of 11 bases from V and 4 bases from J, the junction contained 8 bases not matched to a gene. The CDR3 coding sequence is TGTGCCCACGGACAGGGGGCATCATCAGATACGCAGTATTTT. Encoded protein: CAHGQGASSDTQYF.

The chain combines TRBV4-1 with TRBJ2-1, with 7 bases aligning to TRBD2. The V gene end was trimmed by 4 bases and the J gene end by 2 bases; junction bases not matched to a gene: 5. CDR1 and CDR2 from the germline V gene are MGHRA and YSYEKL. CDR3 length: 15 residues. CDR3 sequence: CASSPPAGAYNEQFF. The CDR3 nucleotides read TGCGCCAGCAGCCCCCCGGCGGGGGCCTACAATGAGCAGTTCTTC.